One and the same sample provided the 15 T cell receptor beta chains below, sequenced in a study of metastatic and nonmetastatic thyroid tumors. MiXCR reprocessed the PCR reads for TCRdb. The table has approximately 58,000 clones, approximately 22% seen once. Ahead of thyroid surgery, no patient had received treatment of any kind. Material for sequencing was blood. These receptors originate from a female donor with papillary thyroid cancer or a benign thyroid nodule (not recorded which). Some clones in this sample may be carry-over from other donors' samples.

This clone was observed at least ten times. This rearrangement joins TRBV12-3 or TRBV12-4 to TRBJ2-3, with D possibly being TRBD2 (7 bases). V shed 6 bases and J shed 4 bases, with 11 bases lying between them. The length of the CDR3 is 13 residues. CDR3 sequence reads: CASSEGGADTQYF. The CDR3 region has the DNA TGTGCCAGCAGCGAGGGGGGGGCAGATACGCAGTATTTT.

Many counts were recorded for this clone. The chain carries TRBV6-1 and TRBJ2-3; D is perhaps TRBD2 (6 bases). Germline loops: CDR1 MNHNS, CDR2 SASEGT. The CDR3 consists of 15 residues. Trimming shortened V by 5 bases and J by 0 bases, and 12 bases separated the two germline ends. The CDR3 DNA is TGTGCCAGCAGTTATTTCAGCGGGAGCACAGATACGCAGTATTTT. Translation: CASSYFSGSTDTQYF.

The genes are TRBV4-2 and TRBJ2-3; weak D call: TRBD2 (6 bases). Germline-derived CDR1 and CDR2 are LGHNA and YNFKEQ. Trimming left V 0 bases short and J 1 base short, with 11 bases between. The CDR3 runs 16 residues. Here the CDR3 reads CASSQERVAGTDTQYF. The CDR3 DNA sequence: TGTGCCAGCAGCCAAGAAAGGGTAGCGGGCACAGATACGCAGTATTTT.

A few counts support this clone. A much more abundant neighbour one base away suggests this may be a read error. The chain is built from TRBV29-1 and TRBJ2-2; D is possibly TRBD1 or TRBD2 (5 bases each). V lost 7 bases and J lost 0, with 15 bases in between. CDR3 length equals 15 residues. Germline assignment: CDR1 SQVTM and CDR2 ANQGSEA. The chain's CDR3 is CSAEGWDANTGELFF. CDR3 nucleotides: TGCAGCGCTGAGGGATGGGACGCGAACACCGGGGAGCTGTTTTTT.

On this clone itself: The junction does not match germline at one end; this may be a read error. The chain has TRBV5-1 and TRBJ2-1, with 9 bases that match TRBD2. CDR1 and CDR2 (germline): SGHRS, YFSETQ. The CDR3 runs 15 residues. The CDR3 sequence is CSSSLASGMPSEQFF. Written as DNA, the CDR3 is TGCTCCAGCAGCTTGGCTAGCGGGATGCCGTCTGAGCAGTTCTTC.

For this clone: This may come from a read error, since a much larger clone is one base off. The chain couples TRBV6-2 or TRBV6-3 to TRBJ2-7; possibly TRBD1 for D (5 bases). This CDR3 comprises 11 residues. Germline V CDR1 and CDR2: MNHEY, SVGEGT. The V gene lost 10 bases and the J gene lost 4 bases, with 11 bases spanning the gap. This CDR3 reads CATIQVYEQYF. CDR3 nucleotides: TGTGCCACCATACAGGTTTACGAGCAGTACTTC.

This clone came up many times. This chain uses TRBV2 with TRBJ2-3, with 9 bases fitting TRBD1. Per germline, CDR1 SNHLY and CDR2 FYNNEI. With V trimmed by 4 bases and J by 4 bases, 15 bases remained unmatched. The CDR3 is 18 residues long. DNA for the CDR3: TGTGCCAGCAGTGGGAGGGGACAGGGTAAATCTGAGGCAGATACGCAGTATTTT. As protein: CASSGRGQGKSEADTQYF. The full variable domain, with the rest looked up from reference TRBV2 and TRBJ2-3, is EPEVTQTPSHQVTQMGQEVILRCVPISNHLYFYWYRQILGQKVEFLVSFYNNEISEKSEIFDDQFSVERPDGSNFTLKIRSTKLEDSAMYFCASSGRGQGKSEADTQYFGPGTRLTVL.

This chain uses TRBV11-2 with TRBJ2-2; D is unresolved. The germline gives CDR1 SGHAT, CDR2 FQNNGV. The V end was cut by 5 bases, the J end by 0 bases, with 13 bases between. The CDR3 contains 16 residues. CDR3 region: CASSPIGTANTGELFF. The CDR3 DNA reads TGTGCCAGCAGCCCTATTGGCACGGCGAACACCGGGGAGCTGTTTTTT.

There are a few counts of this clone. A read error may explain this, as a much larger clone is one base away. CDR3 sequence reads: CASSATISEQYF. CDR3 sequence (DNA): TGTGCCAGCAGCGCAACTATATCCGAGCAGTACTTC. This chain joins TRBV6-1 and TRBJ2-7, with no clear D. CDR1 is MNHNS and CDR2 is SASEGT in the germline V gene. The germline V and J ends were trimmed by 6 bases and 6 bases, with 12 bases remaining between them. The CDR3 extends over 12 amino acids.

This CDR3 is CASSIRDRDYRPSGTQYF. The CDR3 coding sequence is TGTGCCAGCAGCATCCGGGACAGGGACTACCGTCCTTCAGGAACCCAGTACTTC. The chain uses TRBV9 and TRBJ2-5; 9 bases fit TRBD1. V shed 4 bases and J 8 bases; nucleotides not matched to a gene: 21. Germline CDR1 is SGDLS and CDR2 is YYNGEE. The CDR3 totals 18 residues.

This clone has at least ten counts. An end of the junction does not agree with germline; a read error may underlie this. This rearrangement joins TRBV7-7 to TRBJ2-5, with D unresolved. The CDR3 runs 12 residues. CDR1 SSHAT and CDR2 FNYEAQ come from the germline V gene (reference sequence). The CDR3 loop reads CASSQDEETQYF. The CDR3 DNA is TGTGCTAGCAGCCAAGACGAAGAGACCCAGTACTTC.

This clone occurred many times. The CDR3 loop reads CASSQMSGRTDTQYF. The CDR3 DNA sequence: TGTGCCAGCAGCCAAATGTCCGGACGTACAGATACGCAGTATTTT. The chain is built from TRBV14 and TRBJ2-3; no definite D call. The CDR3 is 15 residues long. Germline CDR1 and CDR2: SGHDN and FVKESK. V shed 2 bases and J shed 3 bases, with 12 bases lying between them.

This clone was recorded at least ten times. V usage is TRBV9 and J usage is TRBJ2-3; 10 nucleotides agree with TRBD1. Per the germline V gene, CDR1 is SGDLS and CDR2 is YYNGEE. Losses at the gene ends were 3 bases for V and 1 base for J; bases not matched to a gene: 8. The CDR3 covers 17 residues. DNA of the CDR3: TGTGCCAGCAGCGGACCGGGACAGGGGTTAGGCACAGATACGCAGTATTTT. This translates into CASSGPGQGLGTDTQYF.

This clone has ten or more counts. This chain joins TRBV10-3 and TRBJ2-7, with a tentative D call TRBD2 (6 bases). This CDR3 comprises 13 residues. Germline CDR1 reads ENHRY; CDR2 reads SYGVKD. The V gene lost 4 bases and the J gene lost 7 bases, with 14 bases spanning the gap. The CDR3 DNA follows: TGTGCCATCAGTGCGGGGGAGGAAGGGGAGCAGTACTTC. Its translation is CAISAGEEGEQYF.

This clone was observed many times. The CDR3 coding sequence is TGCGCCAGCAGCCAAGAGACAGGGGGCTCCTACAATGAGCAGTTCTTC. Its translation is CASSQETGGSYNEQFF. The chain joins TRBV4-1 to TRBJ2-1, with 9 bases matching TRBD1. Germline assignment: CDR1 MGHRA and CDR2 YSYEKL. The length of the CDR3 is 16 residues. V shed 0 bases and J 0 bases; nucleotides not matched to a gene: 0.